This T cell receptor beta chain appears in the sequencing data of a study of blood T cell repertoires in COVID-19. TCRdb's table, derived via immunoSEQ multiplex PCR, lists solely in-frame clones and lacks some. The table has over 200,000 clones, more than 80% seen once. The V gene lost 5 bases and the J gene lost 0 bases, with 8 bases spanning the gap. The CDR3 runs 13 residues. Germline V gene sequence: CDR1 SQVTM, CDR2 ANQGSEA. Material for sequencing was peripheral blood. The source of this sequence is a woman of 80 years or more with COVID-19, enrolled during active disease. This chain uses TRBV29-1 with TRBJ1-3; D ambiguous. CDR3 coding DNA: TGCAGCGTTTTACCTAGCTCTGGAAACACCATATATTTT. This encodes CSVLPSSGNTIYF.